Below, 11 T cell receptor beta chains from the same sample are listed, as sequenced in a study of T cell responses to AZD1222 COVID-19 vaccine (dated by TCRdb to the early 2020s). Sample time point, as interpreted from the label and publication: about 28 days (+/-7) after the second vaccine dose. Library preparation employed the immunoSEQ multiplex PCR assay. Here the immuneACCESS table is served through TCRdb, limited to in-frame sequences with V and J called. Missing clones are a known gap in these copies; in checked studies unresolved V genes cover under half, and the rest lacks a known reason. For this sample the table gives 150,000 to 200,000 clones, of which around 90% were detected only once. Of the sample, around 1.3% is held by the ten largest clones. Material: peripheral blood, obtained 28 days after the second AZD1222 dose. These receptors were taken from an adult who received the AZD1222 COVID-19 vaccine.

The J gene is TRBJ2-2, the V gene TRBV7-9; D may be TRBD1 (5 bases). Trimming left V 1 base short and J 5 bases short, with 14 bases between. The CDR3 consists of 16 residues. The V gene's germline CDR1 is SEHNR and CDR2 FQNEAQ (reference sequence). The CDR3 loop is CASSLDRTPITGELFF. The CDR3 nucleotides are TGTGCCAGCAGCTTAGATAGGACACCTATTACCGGGGAGCTGTTTTTT.

This chain joins TRBV4-3 and TRBJ2-3, with D possibly being TRBD1 or TRBD2 (6 bases each). Per germline, CDR1 LGHNA and CDR2 YSLEER. The CDR3 contains 17 residues. V was cut by 1 base and J by 6 bases, with 20 bases left in between. The CDR3: CASSQAQAGRGEDTQYF. In nucleotides, the CDR3 is TGCGCCAGCAGCCAAGCCCAGGCGGGTAGGGGGGAGGATACGCAGTATTTT.

J is TRBJ2-1 and V is TRBV28, with D hard to call. Trimming pared 8 bases from V and 4 bases from J, leaving 18 bases between. The CDR3 spans 15 residues. Germline CDR1 MDHEN, CDR2 SYDVKM. CDR3 loop: CASSPGPSTYNEQFF. The DNA for the CDR3 is TGTGCCAGCTCACCCGGCCCCTCTACTTACAATGAGCAGTTCTTC.

This clone was counted a few times. This chain connects TRBV4-1 to TRBJ2-2; a weak D match, TRBD1 (6 bases). Germline lookup yields CDR1 MGHRA and CDR2 YSYEKL. Trimming left V 4 bases short and J 10 bases short, with 19 bases between. The CDR3 runs to 15 residues. The CDR3 DNA reads as TGCGCCAGCAGCCGAGTTGTACAGGGACGCGAGGAGCTGTTTTTT. Its translation: CASSRVVQGREELFF.

The chain joins TRBV12-5 to TRBJ1-1; D is perhaps TRBD1 (5 bases). V lost 6 bases, J lost 7 bases, and 9 bases lay in between. CDR3 size: 11 residues. CDR1 is LGHNT, CDR2 FRNRAP, per germline. CDR3 loop: CASGHGGEAFF. The CDR3 coding sequence is TGTGCTAGTGGCCATGGGGGTGAAGCTTTCTTT. Full variable domain (rest looked up from reference TRBV12-5 and TRBJ1-1): DARVTQTPRHKVTEMGQEVTMRCQPILGHNTVFWYRQTMMQGLELLAYFRNRAPLDDSGMPKDRFSAEMPDATLATLKIQPSEPRDSAVYFCASGHGGEAFFGQGTRLTVV.

The chain couples TRBV7-9 to TRBJ1-1; no clear D gene. The CDR3 length is 15 residues. The germline V and J ends were trimmed by 4 bases and 3 bases, with 15 bases remaining between them. Germline CDR1 is SEHNR and CDR2 is FQNEAQ (reference sequence). The CDR3 sequence: CASSSRGGLDTEAFF. The CDR3 DNA reads TGTGCCAGCAGCTCCCGAGGAGGGTTAGACACTGAAGCTTTCTTT.

The CDR3 region is CASKPGLAATGELFF. For the CDR3, the DNA is TGTGCCAGCAAACCCGGACTAGCGGCCACCGGGGAGCTGTTTTTT. V is TRBV6-6 and J is TRBJ2-2, with 10 bases aligning to TRBD2. The CDR3 spans 15 residues. J gave up 4 bases and V 7 bases, and 6 bases lay outside the gene matches. CDR1 is MNHNY, CDR2 SVGAGI, per germline (reference sequence).

This chain links TRBV25-1 with TRBJ1-6; D gene ambiguous. Trimming took off 4 bases at V and 5 bases at J, with 12 bases between the two ends. Germline V CDR1 and CDR2: MGHDK, SYGVNS. The CDR3 has 15 residues. CDR3 sequence: CASSGPGPNNSPLHF. CDR3 coding DNA: TGTGCCAGCAGTGGCCCGGGCCCCAATAATTCACCCCTCCACTTT.

This chain connects TRBV5-1 to TRBJ1-2; 12 nucleotides agree with TRBD1. The trim removed 6 bases at V and 5 bases at J, leaving 14 bases unmatched. Germline V lookup: CDR1 SGHRS, CDR2 YFSETQ. The CDR3 has 17 amino acids. The DNA for the CDR3 is TGCGCCAGCACCAGGGGAGGGACAGGGGGCGCGGAATATGGCTACACCTTC. Amino acids: CASTRGGTGGAEYGYTF.

The chain employs TRBV30 and TRBJ1-2; weak D call: TRBD1 (6 bases). There are 13 residues in the CDR3. Germline V CDR1 and CDR2: GTSNPN, SVGIG (reference sequence). Trimming left V 1 base short and J 5 bases short, with 11 bases between. The CDR3 DNA is TGTGCCTGGAGTGGGACAGAAGCATATGGCTACACCTTC. Translating it yields CAWSGTEAYGYTF.

V usage is TRBV19 and J usage is TRBJ2-7; no clear D gene. Germline lookup yields CDR1 LNHDA and CDR2 SQIVND (reference sequence). The CDR3 covers 16 residues. V lost 0 bases to trimming and J lost 0 bases, with 12 bases between them. CDR3 coding DNA: TGTGCCAGTAGTATAGAGGCCCGGCCAAGCTCCTACGAGCAGTACTTC. It codes for CASSIEARPSSYEQYF.